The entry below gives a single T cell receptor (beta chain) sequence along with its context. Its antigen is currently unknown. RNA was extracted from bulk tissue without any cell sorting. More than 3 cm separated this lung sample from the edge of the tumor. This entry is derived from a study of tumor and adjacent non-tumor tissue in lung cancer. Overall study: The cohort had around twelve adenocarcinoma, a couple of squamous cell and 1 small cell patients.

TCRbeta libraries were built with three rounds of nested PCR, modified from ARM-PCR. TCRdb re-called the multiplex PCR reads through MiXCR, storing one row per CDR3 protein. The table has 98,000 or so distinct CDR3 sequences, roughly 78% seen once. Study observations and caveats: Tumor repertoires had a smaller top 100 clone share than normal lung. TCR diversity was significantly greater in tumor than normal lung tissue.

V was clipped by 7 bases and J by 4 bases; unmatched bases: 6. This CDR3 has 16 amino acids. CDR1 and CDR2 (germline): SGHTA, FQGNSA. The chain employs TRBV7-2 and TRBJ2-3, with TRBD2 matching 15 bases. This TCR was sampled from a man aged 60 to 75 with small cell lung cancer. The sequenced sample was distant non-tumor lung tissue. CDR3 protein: CASTGLAGGVADTQYF. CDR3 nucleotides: TGTGCCAGCACGGGACTAGCGGGAGGAGTGGCAGATACGCAGTATTTT.